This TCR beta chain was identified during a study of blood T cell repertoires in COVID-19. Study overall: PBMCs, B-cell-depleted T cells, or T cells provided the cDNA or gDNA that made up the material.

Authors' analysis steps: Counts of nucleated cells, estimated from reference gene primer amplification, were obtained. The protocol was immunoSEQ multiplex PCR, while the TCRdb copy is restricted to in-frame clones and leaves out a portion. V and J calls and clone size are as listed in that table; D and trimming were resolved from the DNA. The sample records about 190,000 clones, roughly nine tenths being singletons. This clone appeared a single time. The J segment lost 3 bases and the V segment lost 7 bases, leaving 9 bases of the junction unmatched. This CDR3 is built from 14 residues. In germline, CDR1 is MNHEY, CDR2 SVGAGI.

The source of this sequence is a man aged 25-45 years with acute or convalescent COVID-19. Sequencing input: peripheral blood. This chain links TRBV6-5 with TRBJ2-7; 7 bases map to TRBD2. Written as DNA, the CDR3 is TGTGCCAGCAATTTCGGGGGGACGGACTACGAGCAGTACTTC. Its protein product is CASNFGGTDYEQYF.